One and the same sample provided the 8 T cell receptor beta chains below, sequenced in a study of cytomegalovirus exposure and HLA in healthy donors. The PCR contained 60 Vbeta and 13 Jbeta primers. TCRdb's copy holds only in-frame clones and misses some; the assay was immunoSEQ multiplex PCR. The sample includes 100,000 to 150,000 clones, around 8.5% seen only once; the top ten take 5.5%. The sequencing input was PBMCs. These receptors were collected from a man aged 40-49 years in good health and CMV-seronegative.

The chain carries TRBV6-5 and TRBJ2-4; TRBD2 aligns across 11 bases. Germline CDR1 is MNHEY and CDR2 is SVGAGI. The CDR3 has 14 residues. V lost 6 bases to trimming and J lost 7 bases; unmatched junction nucleotides: 5. Here the CDR3 DNA reads TGTGCCAGCAGCCTAGCGGGGGGATATAACATTCAGTACTTC. It encodes CASSLAGGYNIQYF.

This clone was found a few times. The chain carries TRBV4-1 and TRBJ2-3; D is perhaps TRBD2 (6 bases). There are 14 residues in the CDR3. Trimming left V 5 bases short and J 3 bases short, with 12 bases between. CDR1 is MGHRA, CDR2 YSYEKL, per germline. The CDR3 DNA follows: TGCGCCAGCAGCAACCGGGACTTAACAGATACGCAGTATTTT. This encodes CASSNRDLTDTQYF.

V usage is TRBV7-3 and J usage is TRBJ2-5; 8 bases align to TRBD2. This CDR3 spans 15 amino acids. Trimming cost V 5 bases and J 5 bases; bases outside gene matches: 10. CDR1 and CDR2 from the germline V gene are SGHTA and FQGTGA. CDR3 residues: CASSRGGSGIETQYF. The DNA for the CDR3 is TGTGCCAGCAGCCGGGGGGGCTCAGGGATTGAGACCCAGTACTTC.

The table lists this clone with a few counts. The chain couples TRBV4-2 to TRBJ1-6; no clear D. V lost 1 base to trimming and J lost 2 bases, with 6 bases between them. Germline V gene data show CDR1 as LGHNA and CDR2 as YNFKEQ. The CDR3 is 15 amino acids. This CDR3 is CASSQGGAYNSPLHF. The CDR3 bases are TGTGCCAGCAGCCAAGGGGGAGCCTATAATTCACCCCTCCACTTT.

The chain combines TRBV7-9 with TRBJ2-7, with 7 positions matching TRBD1. There are 14 residues in the CDR3. Germline V lookup: CDR1 SEHNR, CDR2 FQNEAQ (reference sequence). V shed 5 bases and J 2 bases; nucleotides not matched to a gene: 6. This CDR3 reads CASSKAGTAYEQYF. The CDR3 bases are TGTGCCAGCAGCAAAGCCGGGACAGCCTACGAGCAGTACTTC.

V gene TRBV28 combines with J gene TRBJ1-2; possibly TRBD1 for D (5 bases). The CDR3 consists of 13 residues. V shed 10 bases and J shed 5 bases, with 17 bases lying between them. Germline CDR1 is MDHEN and CDR2 is SYDVKM. This CDR3 is CATSSGNGYGYTF. The CDR3 DNA reads TGTGCCACCTCTTCAGGGAACGGATATGGCTACACCTTC.

The sample holds a few counts of this clone. This rearrangement joins TRBV10-2 to TRBJ1-1, with D tentatively TRBD1 (6 bases). The germline V and J ends were trimmed by 6 bases and 8 bases, with 13 bases remaining between them. Germline V CDR1 and CDR2: WSHSY, SAAADI. CDR3 size: 12 residues. CDR3 amino acids: CASRDPDREAFF. For the CDR3, the DNA is TGCGCCAGCAGGGACCCGGACAGAGAAGCTTTCTTT.

This clone was recorded a few times. The chain combines TRBV2 with TRBJ2-1; 10 nucleotides match TRBD2. With V trimmed by 6 bases and J by 0 bases, 8 bases remained unmatched. Germline V gene lookup returns CDR1 SNHLY and CDR2 FYNNEI. This CDR3 is 17 amino acids long. The CDR3 coding sequence is TGTGCCAGCAGGGTTAGCGGGGGGTTGAGCTCCTACAATGAGCAGTTCTTC. It specifies CASRVSGGLSSYNEQFF.